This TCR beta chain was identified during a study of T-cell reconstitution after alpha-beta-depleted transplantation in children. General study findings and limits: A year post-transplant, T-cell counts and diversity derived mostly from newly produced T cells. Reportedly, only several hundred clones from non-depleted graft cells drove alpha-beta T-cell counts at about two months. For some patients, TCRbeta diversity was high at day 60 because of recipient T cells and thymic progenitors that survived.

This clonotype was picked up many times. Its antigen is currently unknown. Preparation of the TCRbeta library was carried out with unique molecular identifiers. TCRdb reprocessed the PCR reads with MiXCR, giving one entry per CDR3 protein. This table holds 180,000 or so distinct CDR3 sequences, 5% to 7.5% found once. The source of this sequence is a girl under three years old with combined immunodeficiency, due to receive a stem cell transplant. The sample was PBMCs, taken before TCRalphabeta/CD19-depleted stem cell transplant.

DNA of the CDR3: TGTGCCAGCAGCTTAGGGGCTATCGGCACCGGGGAGCTGTTTTTT. Translation: CASSLGAIGTGELFF. The chain carries TRBV7-3 and TRBJ2-2; tentatively, D is TRBD1 (5 bases). V lost 2 bases and J 4 bases, leaving 11 bases between the germline ends. Per the germline V gene, CDR1 is SGHTA and CDR2 is FQGTGA. The CDR3 spans 15 residues.